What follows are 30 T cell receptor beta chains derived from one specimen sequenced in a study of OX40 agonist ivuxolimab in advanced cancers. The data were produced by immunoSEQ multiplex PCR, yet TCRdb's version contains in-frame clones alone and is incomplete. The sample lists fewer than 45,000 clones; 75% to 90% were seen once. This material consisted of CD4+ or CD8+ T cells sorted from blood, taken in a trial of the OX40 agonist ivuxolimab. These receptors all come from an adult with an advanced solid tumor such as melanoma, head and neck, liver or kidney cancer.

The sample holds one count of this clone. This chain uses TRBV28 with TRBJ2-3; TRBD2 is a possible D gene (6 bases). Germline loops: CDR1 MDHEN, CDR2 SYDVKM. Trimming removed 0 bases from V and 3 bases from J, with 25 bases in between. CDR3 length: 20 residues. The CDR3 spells CASSLCPPRQTIGGTDTQYF. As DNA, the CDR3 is TGTGCCAGCAGTTTATGCCCCCCCCGACAGACCATCGGGGGTACAGATACGCAGTATTTT.

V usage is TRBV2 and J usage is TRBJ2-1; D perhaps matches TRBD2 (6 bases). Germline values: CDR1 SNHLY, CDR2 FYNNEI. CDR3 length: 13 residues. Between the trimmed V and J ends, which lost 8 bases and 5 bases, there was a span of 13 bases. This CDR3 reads CASRASVDNEQFF. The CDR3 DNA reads TGTGCCAGCCGGGCTAGCGTCGACAATGAGCAGTTCTTC. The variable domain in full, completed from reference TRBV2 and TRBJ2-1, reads EPEVTQTPSHQVTQMGQEVILRCVPISNHLYFYWYRQILGQKVEFLVSFYNNEISEKSEIFDDQFSVERPDGSNFTLKIRSTKLEDSAMYFCASRASVDNEQFFGPGTRLTVL.

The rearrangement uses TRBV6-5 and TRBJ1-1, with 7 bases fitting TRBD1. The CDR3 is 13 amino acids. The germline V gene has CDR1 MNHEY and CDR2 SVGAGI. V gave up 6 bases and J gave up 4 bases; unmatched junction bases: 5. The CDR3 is CASSRNRGTEAFF. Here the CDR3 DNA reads TGTGCCAGCAGCCGTAACAGGGGCACTGAAGCTTTCTTT.

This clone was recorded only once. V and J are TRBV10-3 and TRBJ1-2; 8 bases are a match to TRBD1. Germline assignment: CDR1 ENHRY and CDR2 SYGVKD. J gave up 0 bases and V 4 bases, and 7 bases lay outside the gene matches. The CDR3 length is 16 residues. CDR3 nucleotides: TGTGCCATCAGTGGGGACAGGTTTACGTCTAACTATGGCTACACCTTC. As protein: CAISGDRFTSNYGYTF.

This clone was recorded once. CDR3 loop: CASSPPLAGGSYNEQFF. The CDR3 DNA reads TGTGCCAGCTCACCACCCCTAGCGGGAGGTTCCTACAATGAGCAGTTCTTC. This chain joins TRBV18 and TRBJ2-1; the match to TRBD2 covers 11 bases. CDR3 size: 17 residues. Germline V gene data show CDR1 as KGHSH and CDR2 as LQKENI. J was trimmed by 1 base and V by 0 bases; bases with no gene match: 2.

The CDR3 DNA reads TGTGCCAGCACCCCGGCTCTACAGGGGCTCACTGAAGCTTTCTTT. This encodes CASTPALQGLTEAFF. The chain links TRBV5-6 to TRBJ1-1; 7 nucleotides line up with TRBD1. Germline assignment: CDR1 SGHDT and CDR2 YYEEEE. The trim removed 6 bases at V and 4 bases at J, leaving 12 bases unmatched. The CDR3 has 15 amino acids.

CDR3 bases: TGTGCCAGCTCACCAACTCCGGGTTATAGCAATCAGCCCCAGCATTTT. As protein: CASSPTPGYSNQPQHF. The chain carries TRBV18 and TRBJ1-5; D is ambiguous. V lost 2 bases and J lost 0, with 11 bases in between. CDR3 size: 16 residues. The germline V gene encodes CDR1 KGHSH and CDR2 LQKENI. Using reference TRBV18 and TRBJ1-5 for the parts outside the CDR3, the full variable domain is NAGVMQNPRHLVRRRGQEARLRCSPMKGHSHVYWYRQLPEEGLKFMVYLQKENIIDESGMPKERFSAEFPKEGPSILRIQQVVRGDSAAYFCASSPTPGYSNQPQHFGDGTRLSIL.

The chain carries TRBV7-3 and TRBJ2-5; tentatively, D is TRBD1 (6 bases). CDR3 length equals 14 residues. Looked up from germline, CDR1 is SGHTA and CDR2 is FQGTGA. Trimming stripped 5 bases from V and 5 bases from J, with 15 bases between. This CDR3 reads CASSPTGMGETQYF. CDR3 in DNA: TGTGCCAGCAGCCCAACAGGGATGGGGGAGACCCAGTACTTC.

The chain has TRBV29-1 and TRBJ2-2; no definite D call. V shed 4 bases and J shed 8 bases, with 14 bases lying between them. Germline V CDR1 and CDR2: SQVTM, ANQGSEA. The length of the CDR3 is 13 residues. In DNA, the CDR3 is TGCAGCGTTGTGCGGACGAATTCAGGGGAGCTGTTTTTT. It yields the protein CSVVRTNSGELFF.

The CDR3 DNA sequence: TGTGCCACCAGCAGACCGTACGCAGGGTCCGTCGGCACTGAAGCTTTCTTT. Its translation: CATSRPYAGSVGTEAFF. This rearrangement joins TRBV15 to TRBJ1-1; possible D gene TRBD1, 5 bases. The germline CDR1 and CDR2 sequences are LNHNV and YYDKDF (reference sequence). V was shortened by 2 bases and J by 4 bases, with 20 bases between the two germline ends. CDR3 size: 17 residues.

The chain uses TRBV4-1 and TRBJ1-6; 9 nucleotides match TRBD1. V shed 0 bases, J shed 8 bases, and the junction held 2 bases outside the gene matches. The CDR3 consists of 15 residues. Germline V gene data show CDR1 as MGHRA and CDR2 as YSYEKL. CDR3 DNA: TGCGCCAGCAGCCAAGATCGACAGGGGGATTCACCCCTCCACTTT. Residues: CASSQDRQGDSPLHF.

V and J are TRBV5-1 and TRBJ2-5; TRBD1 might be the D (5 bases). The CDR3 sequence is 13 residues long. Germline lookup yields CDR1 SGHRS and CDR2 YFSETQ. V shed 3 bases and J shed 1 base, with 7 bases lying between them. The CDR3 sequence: CASSSQGQETQYF. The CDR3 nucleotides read TGCGCCAGCAGCTCCCAGGGCCAAGAGACCCAGTACTTC.

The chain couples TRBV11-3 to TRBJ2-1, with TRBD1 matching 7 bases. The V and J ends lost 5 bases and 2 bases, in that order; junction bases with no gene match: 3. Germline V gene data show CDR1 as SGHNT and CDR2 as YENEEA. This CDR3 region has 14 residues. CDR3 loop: CASSPGTAYNEQFF. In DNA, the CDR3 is TGTGCCAGCAGCCCCGGGACAGCCTACAATGAGCAGTTCTTC.

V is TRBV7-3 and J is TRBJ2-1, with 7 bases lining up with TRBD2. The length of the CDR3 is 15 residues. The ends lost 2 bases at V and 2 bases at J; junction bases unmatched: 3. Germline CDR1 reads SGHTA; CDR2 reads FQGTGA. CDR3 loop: CASSLGLAAYNEQFF. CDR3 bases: TGTGCCAGCAGCTTAGGTCTAGCGGCCTACAATGAGCAGTTCTTC.

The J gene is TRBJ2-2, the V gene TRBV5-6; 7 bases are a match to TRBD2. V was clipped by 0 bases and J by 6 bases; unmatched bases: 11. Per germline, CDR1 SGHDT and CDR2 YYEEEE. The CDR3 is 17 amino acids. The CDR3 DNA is TGTGCCAGCAGCTTGGGTGGTGGGAGGGCCGGATCCGGGGAGCTGTTTTTT. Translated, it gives CASSLGGGRAGSGELFF.

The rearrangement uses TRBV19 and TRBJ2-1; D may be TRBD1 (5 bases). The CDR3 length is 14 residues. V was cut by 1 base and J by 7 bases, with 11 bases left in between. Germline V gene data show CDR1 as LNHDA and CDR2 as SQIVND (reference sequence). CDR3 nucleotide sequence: TGTGCCAGTAGTATAGGTCCAGGGTTGAATGAGCAGTTCTTC. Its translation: CASSIGPGLNEQFF.

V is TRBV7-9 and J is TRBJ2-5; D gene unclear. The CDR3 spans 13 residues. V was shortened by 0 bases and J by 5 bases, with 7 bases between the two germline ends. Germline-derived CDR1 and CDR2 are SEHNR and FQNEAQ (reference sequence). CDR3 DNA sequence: TGTGCCAGCAGCTTAGCAGGTGGGGAGACCCAGTACTTC. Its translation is CASSLAGGETQYF.

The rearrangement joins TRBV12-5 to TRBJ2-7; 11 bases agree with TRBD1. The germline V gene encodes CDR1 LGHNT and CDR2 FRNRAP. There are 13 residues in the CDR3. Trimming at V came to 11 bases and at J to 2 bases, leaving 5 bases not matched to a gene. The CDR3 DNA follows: TGTGCTGACTGGACAGGGGGCCCCTACGAGCAGTACTTC. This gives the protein CADWTGGPYEQYF.

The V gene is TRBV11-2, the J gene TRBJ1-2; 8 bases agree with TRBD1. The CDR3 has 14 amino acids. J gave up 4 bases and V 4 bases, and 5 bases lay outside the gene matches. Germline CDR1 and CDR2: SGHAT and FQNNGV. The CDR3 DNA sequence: TGTGCCAGCAGCTGGAGGGACAGGAGCTATGGCTACACCTTC. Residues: CASSWRDRSYGYTF.

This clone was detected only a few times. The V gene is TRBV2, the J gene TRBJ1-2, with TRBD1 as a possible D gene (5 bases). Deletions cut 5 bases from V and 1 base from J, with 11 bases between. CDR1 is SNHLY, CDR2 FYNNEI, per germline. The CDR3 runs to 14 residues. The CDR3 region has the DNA TGTGCCAGCAGTCCGGGACGGTTTAACTATGGCTACACCTTC. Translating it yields CASSPGRFNYGYTF.

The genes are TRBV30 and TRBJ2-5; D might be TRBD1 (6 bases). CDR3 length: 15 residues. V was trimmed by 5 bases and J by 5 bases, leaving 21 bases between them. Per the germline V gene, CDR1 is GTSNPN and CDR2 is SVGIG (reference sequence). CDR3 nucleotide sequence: TGTGCCTGGGGTCTGGGGACATCGAAGGGGGAGACCCAGTACTTC. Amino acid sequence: CAWGLGTSKGETQYF.

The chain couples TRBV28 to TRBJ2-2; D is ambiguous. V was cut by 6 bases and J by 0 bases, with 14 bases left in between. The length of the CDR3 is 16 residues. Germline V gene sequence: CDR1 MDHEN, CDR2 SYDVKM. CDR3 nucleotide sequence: TGTGCCAGCAGCTTGAGCAGTTTCGCGAACACCGGGGAGCTGTTTTTT. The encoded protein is CASSLSSFANTGELFF.

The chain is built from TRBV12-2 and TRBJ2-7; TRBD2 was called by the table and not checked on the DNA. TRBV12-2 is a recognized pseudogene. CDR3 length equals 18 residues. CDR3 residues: CASRYAPYCSAYTYEQYF. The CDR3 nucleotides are TGTGCAAGTCGCTATGCCCCGTATTGTAGCGCCTATACCTACGAGCAGTACTTC.

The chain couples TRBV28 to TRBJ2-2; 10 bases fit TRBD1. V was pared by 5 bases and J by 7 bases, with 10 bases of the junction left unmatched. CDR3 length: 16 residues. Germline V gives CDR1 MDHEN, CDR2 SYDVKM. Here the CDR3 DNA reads TGTGCCAGCAGTCCCTCGGGACAGGGGTATGTCGGGGAGCTGTTTTTT. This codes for CASSPSGQGYVGELFF. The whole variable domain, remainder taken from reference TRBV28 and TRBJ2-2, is DVKVTQSSRYLVKRTGEKVFLECVQDMDHENMFWYRQDPGLGLRLIYFSYDVKMKEKGDIPEGYSVSREKKERFSLILESASTNQTSMYLCASSPSGQGYVGELFFGEGSRLTVL.

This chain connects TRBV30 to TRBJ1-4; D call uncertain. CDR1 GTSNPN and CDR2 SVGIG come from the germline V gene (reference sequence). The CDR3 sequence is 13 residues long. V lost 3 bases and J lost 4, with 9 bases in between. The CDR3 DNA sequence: TGTGCCTGGAGGGGCGTGTTTAATGAAAAACTGTTTTTT. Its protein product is CAWRGVFNEKLFF.

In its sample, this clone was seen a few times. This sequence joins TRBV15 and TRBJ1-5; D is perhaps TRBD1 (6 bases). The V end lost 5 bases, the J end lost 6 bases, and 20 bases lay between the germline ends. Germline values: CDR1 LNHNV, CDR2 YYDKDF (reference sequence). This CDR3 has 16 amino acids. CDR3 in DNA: TGTGCCACCAGCGTAGCAGCAGGGGAGGTTGGTCAGCCCCAGCATTTT. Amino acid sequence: CATSVAAGEVGQPQHF.

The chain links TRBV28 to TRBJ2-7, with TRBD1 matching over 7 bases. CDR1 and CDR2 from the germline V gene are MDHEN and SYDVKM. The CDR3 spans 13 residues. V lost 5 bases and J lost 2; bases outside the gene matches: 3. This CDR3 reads CASSGGQPYEQYF. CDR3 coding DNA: TGTGCCAGCAGTGGGGGACAGCCCTACGAGCAGTACTTC.

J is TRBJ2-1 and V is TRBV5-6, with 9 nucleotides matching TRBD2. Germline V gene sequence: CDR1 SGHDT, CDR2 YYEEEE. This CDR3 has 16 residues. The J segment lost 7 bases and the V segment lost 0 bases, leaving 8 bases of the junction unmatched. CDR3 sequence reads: CASSLVAGGTLNEQFF. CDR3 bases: TGTGCCAGCAGCTTGGTGGCGGGAGGGACGTTGAATGAGCAGTTCTTC.

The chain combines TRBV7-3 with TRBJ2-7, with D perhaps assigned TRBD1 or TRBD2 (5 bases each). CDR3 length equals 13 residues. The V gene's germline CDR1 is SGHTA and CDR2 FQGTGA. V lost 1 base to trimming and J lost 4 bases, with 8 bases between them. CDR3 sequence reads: CASSLIEGYEQYF. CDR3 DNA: TGTGCCAGCAGCTTAATTGAGGGGTACGAGCAGTACTTC.

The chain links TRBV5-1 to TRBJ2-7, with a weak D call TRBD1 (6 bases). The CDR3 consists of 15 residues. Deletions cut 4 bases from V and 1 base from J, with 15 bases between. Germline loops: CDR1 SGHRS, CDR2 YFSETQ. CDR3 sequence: CASSPLNRESYEQYF. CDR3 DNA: TGCGCCAGCAGCCCACTAAACAGGGAGTCCTACGAGCAGTACTTC.